The 20 T cell receptor beta chains reported below all come from one sample, sequenced in a study of brain T cells in children with intractable seizures. Method: immunoSEQ multiplex PCR; TCRdb's copy keeps in-frame clones and lacks some. The table lists 80,000 or so clones, roughly 91% of them singletons, with under 2% in the top ten. The sample here was peripheral blood, taken at surgery. All receptors derive from a boy under three years old with tuberous sclerosis and intractable seizures.

The CDR3 bases are TGTGCCAGCAGTGATTCGGGACGATCGAACACCGGGGAGCTGTTTTTT. It yields the protein CASSDSGRSNTGELFF. V gene TRBV6-1 combines with J gene TRBJ2-2, with D perhaps being TRBD1 or TRBD2 (5 bases each). V dropped 3 bases and J dropped 0 bases, with 11 bases sitting between them. From germline, CDR1 is MNHNS and CDR2 SASEGT. The CDR3 loop spans 16 amino acids.

The gene calls are TRBV5-4 and TRBJ1-1; a weak D match, TRBD1 (5 bases). V gave up 2 bases and J gave up 6 bases, with 17 bases separating them. The length of the CDR3 is 15 residues. Germline V gene data show CDR1 as SGHNT and CDR2 as YYREEE (reference sequence). In nucleotides, the CDR3 is TGTGCCAGCAGCTTAATGGGACTGTCCCCCTCTGAAGCTTTCTTT. This encodes CASSLMGLSPSEAFF.

This chain uses TRBV6-5 with TRBJ2-3; TRBD1 agrees at 7 bases. Germline loops: CDR1 MNHEY, CDR2 SVGAGI. V was pared by 6 bases and J by 0 bases, with 3 bases of the junction left unmatched. The CDR3 is made up of 14 amino acids. CDR3 sequence (DNA): TGTGCCAGCAGCTGGGACAGTAGCACAGATACGCAGTATTTT. Translating gives CASSWDSSTDTQYF.

The V call is TRBV28, the J call TRBJ1-5, with D hard to call. Germline-derived CDR1 and CDR2 are MDHEN and SYDVKM. The V and J ends lost 8 bases and 5 bases respectively, with 25 bases between them. This CDR3 has 17 residues. The CDR3: CASGSPRIRRFDQPQHF. The CDR3 coding sequence is TGTGCCAGCGGATCCCCCCGGATCCGCAGGTTCGATCAGCCCCAGCATTTT.

This CDR3 is CASSPLAGGFNEQFF. As DNA, the CDR3 is TGTGCCAGCAGCCCCTTAGCGGGAGGTTTCAATGAGCAGTTCTTC. The chain couples TRBV7-3 to TRBJ2-1; 10 bases are shared with TRBD2. V trimming: 5 bases; J trimming: 6 bases; junction bases outside the gene matches: 7. CDR1 SGHTA and CDR2 FQGTGA come from the germline V gene. This CDR3 region has 15 residues.

The chain links TRBV9 to TRBJ1-3, with D hard to call. Trimming stripped 4 bases from V and 0 bases from J, with 14 bases between. This CDR3 is 16 amino acids long. Germline assignment: CDR1 SGDLS and CDR2 YYNGEE. CDR3 loop: CASSPQGGSSGNTIYF. As DNA, the CDR3 is TGTGCCAGCAGCCCGCAAGGCGGGTCCTCTGGAAACACCATATATTTT. The variable domain in full, with the rest retrieved from reference TRBV9 and TRBJ1-3, is DSGVTQTPKHLITATGQRVTLRCSPRSGDLSVYWYQQSLDQGLQFLIQYYNGEERAKGNILERFSAQQFPDLHSELNLSSLELGDSALYFCASSPQGGSSGNTIYFGEGSWLTVV.

CDR3 nucleotide sequence: TGTGCCAGCAGCTTAGCAGGGACAGGGTTTTACAATGAGCAGTTCTTC. It is translated as CASSLAGTGFYNEQFF. The V gene is TRBV13, the J gene TRBJ2-1, with TRBD1 matching 9 bases. This CDR3 spans 16 amino acids. With 1 base clipped from V and 4 bases from J, the junction kept 5 bases outside the gene matches. Germline lookup yields CDR1 PRHDT and CDR2 FYEKMQ (reference sequence).

This clone was observed a handful of times. The V call is TRBV19, the J call TRBJ1-1; 9 bases line up with TRBD1. This CDR3 comprises 13 residues. Germline CDR1 is LNHDA and CDR2 is SQIVND (reference sequence). The trim removed 3 bases at V and 10 bases at J, leaving 6 bases unmatched. In DNA, the CDR3 is TGTGCCAGTAGTATCGGGACAGGGAGCGGAGCTTTCTTT. Encoded protein: CASSIGTGSGAFF.

The chain is built from TRBV29-1 and TRBJ1-2; possible D gene TRBD1, 5 bases. The length of the CDR3 is 10 residues. Trimming stripped 4 bases from V and 6 bases from J, with 6 bases between. CDR1 is SQVTM, CDR2 ANQGSEA, per germline. CDR3 loop: CSVGGDGYTF. DNA for the CDR3: TGCAGCGTTGGGGGGGATGGCTACACCTTC.

CDR3 amino acids: CASSLGGSGNTIYF. The DNA of the CDR3 is TGTGCCAGCAGCTTGGGGGGGTCTGGAAACACCATATATTTT. The chain is built from TRBV11-3 and TRBJ1-3; D possibly corresponds to TRBD1 (5 bases). There are 14 residues in the CDR3. From germline, CDR1 is SGHNT and CDR2 YENEEA. V was clipped by 3 bases and J by 1 base, with 7 bases between them.

The chain combines TRBV20-1 with TRBJ2-5; a weak D match, TRBD2 (5 bases). The germline V gene has CDR1 DFQATT and CDR2 SNEGSKA (reference sequence). This CDR3 spans 10 amino acids. V lost 6 bases, J lost 4 bases, and 6 bases lay in between. CDR3 amino acids: CSAGRETQYF. CDR3 nucleotide sequence: TGCAGTGCAGGGAGAGAGACCCAGTACTTC.

In nucleotides, the CDR3 is TGTGCCAGCAGACGTGGAGCTAGCTACAATGAGCAGTTCTTC. Protein product: CASRRGASYNEQFF. The rearrangement joins TRBV5-8 to TRBJ2-1, with D uncertain. There are 14 residues in the CDR3. V was cut by 5 bases and J by 3 bases, with 12 bases left in between. Germline assignment: CDR1 SGHTS and CDR2 YDEGEE.

The CDR3 DNA reads as TGTGCCAGCAGTCCAGACAGAGATCATCAGCCCCAGCATTTT. It encodes CASSPDRDHQPQHF. The V call is TRBV27, the J call TRBJ1-5; tentative D call: TRBD1 (5 bases). Germline V gene lookup returns CDR1 MNHEY and CDR2 SMNVEV (reference sequence). V lost 5 bases to trimming and J lost 5 bases, with 13 bases between them. This CDR3 is built from 14 residues.

V gene TRBV4-1 combines with J gene TRBJ2-3, with TRBD1 as a possible D gene (5 bases). Trimming pared 2 bases from V and 9 bases from J, leaving 24 bases between. CDR1 and CDR2 from the germline V gene are MGHRA and YSYEKL. This CDR3 contains 17 residues. CDR3 protein: CASSQTLVRERQNTQYF. CDR3 in DNA: TGCGCCAGCAGCCAAACCCTTGTAAGAGAACGACAGAACACGCAGTATTTT.

The chain employs TRBV12-3 or TRBV12-4 and TRBJ1-2; D gene ambiguous. CDR3 size: 11 residues. Trimming shortened V by 3 bases and J by 3 bases, and 2 bases separated the two germline ends. CDR3 nucleotides: TGTGCCAGCAGTTTCTACTATGGCTACACCTTC. It codes for CASSFYYGYTF.

This clone was detected a few times. V is TRBV5-1 and J is TRBJ2-3, with D hard to call. The germline V and J ends were trimmed by 2 bases and 4 bases, with 5 bases remaining between them. CDR3 length: 12 amino acids. The germline V gene encodes CDR1 SGHRS and CDR2 YFSETQ. The CDR3 sequence: CASSFTADTQYF. The CDR3 nucleotides read TGCGCCAGCAGCTTTACCGCAGATACGCAGTATTTT.

The genes are TRBV6-5 and TRBJ1-3; TRBD1 agrees at 8 bases. CDR1 MNHEY and CDR2 SVGAGI come from the germline V gene. The junction had 7 bases not matched to a gene; V was cut back by 2 bases and J by 7 bases. The CDR3 runs to 15 residues. DNA of the CDR3: TGTGCCAGCAGTTACGGTGGGGCAGGGGGCAACACCATATATTTT. The encoded protein is CASSYGGAGGNTIYF.

This clone was seen once. V is TRBV4-2 and J is TRBJ1-2; D gene uncertain. Trimming stripped 3 bases from V and 4 bases from J, with 12 bases between. Germline CDR1 is LGHNA and CDR2 is YNFKEQ. The CDR3 runs to 14 residues. In DNA, the CDR3 is TGTGCCAGCAGCCATGAGGGAGAAGGCTATGGCTACACCTTC. This encodes CASSHEGEGYGYTF.

The V call is TRBV11-2, the J call TRBJ2-7; either TRBD1 or TRBD2 may fit D (5 bases each). Trimming took 0 bases from V and 4 from J, leaving 19 bases between them. The CDR3 loop spans 17 amino acids. CDR1 and CDR2 (germline): SGHAT, FQNNGV. Written as DNA, the CDR3 is TGTGCCAGCAGCTTAGATGGGGGAAGGCTAGTTGAATACGAGCAGTACTTC. Its protein product is CASSLDGGRLVEYEQYF.

The V gene is TRBV6-6, the J gene TRBJ2-5, with 7 bases identical to TRBD1. Germline loops: CDR1 MNHNY, CDR2 SVGAGI (reference sequence). The CDR3 contains 14 residues. V lost 7 bases, J lost 2 bases, and 7 bases stayed unmatched. The CDR3 coding sequence is TGTGCCAGCAATATAGGGGGCTTACAAGAGACCCAGTACTTC. It codes for CASNIGGLQETQYF.